This TCR beta chain emerged from a study of identical twins. Findings and caveats of the study: Twins shared out-of-frame alpha sequences with excess low generation probability. The study based its conclusions on cross-sectional statistical analysis and did not follow the same donors.

This CDR3 has 15 amino acids. Germline lookup yields CDR1 SGHRS and CDR2 YFSETQ. Trimming removed 3 bases from V and 0 bases from J, with 11 bases in between. cDNA carried unique molecular identifiers, and a universal primer site was added by template switching. One entry per CDR3 protein, called by TCRdb with MiXCR from the 5' RACE reads. The profile covers 430,000 or so distinct CDR3 sequences, with about 24% appearing a single time and 2.9% taken by the ten largest. For this clonotype: Its antigen is still unknown.

Separately, the same data were catalogued under a study of T cells expressing NK-cell markers. As that study records: Seven of eight sequenced donors tested HCMV-seropositive; one tested seronegative.

The sequence was obtained from a woman aged 18-29 years in good health. The sequencing input was CD4+ T cells sorted from blood. V gene TRBV5-1 combines with J gene TRBJ2-3; D is undetermined. The CDR3 region has the DNA TGCGCCAGCAGCTGGACGACTTTTAGCACAGATACGCAGTATTTT. Translated: CASSWTTFSTDTQYF. The variable domain in full, completed from reference TRBV5-1 and TRBJ2-3, reads KAGVTQTPRYLIKTRGQQVTLSCSPISGHRSVSWYQQTPGQGLQFLFEYFSETQRNKGNFPGRFSGRQFSNSRSEMNVSTLELGDSALYLCASSWTTFSTDTQYFGPGTRLTVL.